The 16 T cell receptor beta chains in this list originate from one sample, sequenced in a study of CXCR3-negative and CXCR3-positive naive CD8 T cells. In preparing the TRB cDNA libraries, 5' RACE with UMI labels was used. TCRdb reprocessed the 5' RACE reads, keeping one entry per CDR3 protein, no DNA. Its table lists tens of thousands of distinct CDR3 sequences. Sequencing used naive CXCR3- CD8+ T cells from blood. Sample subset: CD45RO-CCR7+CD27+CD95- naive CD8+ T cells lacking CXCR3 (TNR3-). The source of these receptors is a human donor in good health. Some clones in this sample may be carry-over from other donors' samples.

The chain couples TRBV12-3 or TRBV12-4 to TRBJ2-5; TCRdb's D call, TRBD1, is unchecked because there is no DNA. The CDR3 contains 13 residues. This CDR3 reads CASAFIGRETQYF.

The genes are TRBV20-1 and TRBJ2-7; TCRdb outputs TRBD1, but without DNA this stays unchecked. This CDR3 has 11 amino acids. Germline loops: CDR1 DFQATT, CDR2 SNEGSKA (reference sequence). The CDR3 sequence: CSWANAYEQYF.

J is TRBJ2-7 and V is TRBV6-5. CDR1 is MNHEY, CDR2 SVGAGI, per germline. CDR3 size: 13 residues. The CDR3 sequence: CASRVEPTYEQYF.

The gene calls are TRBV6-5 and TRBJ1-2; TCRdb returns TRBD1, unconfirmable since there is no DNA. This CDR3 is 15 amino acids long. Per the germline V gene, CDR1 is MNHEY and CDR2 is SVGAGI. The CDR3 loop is CASSYQGGMDYGYTF.

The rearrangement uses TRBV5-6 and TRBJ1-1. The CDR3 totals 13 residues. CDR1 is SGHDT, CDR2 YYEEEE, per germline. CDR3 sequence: CASSFFMNTEAFF. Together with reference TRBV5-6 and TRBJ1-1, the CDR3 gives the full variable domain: DAGVTQSPTHLIKTRGQQVTLRCSPKSGHDTVSWYQQALGQGPQFIFQYYEEEERQRGNFPDRFSGHQFPNYSSELNVNALLLGDSALYLCASSFFMNTEAFFGQGTRLTVV.

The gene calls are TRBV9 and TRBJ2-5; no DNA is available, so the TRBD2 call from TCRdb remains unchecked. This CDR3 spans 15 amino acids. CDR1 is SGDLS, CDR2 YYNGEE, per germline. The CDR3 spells CASSVDSGPPETQYF. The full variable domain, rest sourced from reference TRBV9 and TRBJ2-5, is DSGVTQTPKHLITATGQRVTLRCSPRSGDLSVYWYQQSLDQGLQFLIQYYNGEERAKGNILERFSAQQFPDLHSELNLSSLELGDSALYFCASSVDSGPPETQYFGPGTRLLVL.

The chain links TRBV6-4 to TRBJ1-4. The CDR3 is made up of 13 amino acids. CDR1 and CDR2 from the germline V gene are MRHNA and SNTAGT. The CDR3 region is CASSKGANEKLFF.

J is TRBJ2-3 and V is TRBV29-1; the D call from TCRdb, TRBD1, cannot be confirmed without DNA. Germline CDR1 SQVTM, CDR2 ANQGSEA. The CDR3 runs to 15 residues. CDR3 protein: CSVEVFAGGTDTQYF.

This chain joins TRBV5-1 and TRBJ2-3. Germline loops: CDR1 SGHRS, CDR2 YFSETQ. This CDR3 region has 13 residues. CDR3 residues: CASSSEVGNTQYF.

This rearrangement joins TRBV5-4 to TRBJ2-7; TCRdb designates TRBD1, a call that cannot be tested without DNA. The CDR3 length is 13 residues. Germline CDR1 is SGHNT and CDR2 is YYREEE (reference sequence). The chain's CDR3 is CASSLEGTYEQYF.

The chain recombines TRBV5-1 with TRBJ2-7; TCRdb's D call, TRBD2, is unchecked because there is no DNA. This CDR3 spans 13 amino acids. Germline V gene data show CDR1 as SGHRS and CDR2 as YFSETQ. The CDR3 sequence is CASSWGTTAEQYF. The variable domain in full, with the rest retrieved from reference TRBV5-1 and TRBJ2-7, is KAGVTQTPRYLIKTRGQQVTLSCSPISGHRSVSWYQQTPGQGLQFLFEYFSETQRNKGNFPGRFSGRQFSNSRSEMNVSTLELGDSALYLCASSWGTTAEQYFGPGTRLTVT.

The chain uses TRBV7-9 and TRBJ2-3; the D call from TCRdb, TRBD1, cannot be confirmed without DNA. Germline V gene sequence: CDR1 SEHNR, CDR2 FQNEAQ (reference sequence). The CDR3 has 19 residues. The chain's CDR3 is CASSSVNYDRDSPTDTQYF.

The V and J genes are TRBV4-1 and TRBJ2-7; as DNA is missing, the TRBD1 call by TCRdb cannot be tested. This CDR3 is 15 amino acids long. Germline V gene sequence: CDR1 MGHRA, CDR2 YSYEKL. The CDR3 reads CASSQVRTGAFEQYF.

The CDR3 is CASSPGRAGANVLTF. The V call is TRBV7-9, the J call TRBJ2-6; lacking DNA, the TRBD1 call made by TCRdb goes unchecked. The germline CDR1 and CDR2 sequences are SEHNR and FQNEAQ (reference sequence). The CDR3 runs 15 residues.

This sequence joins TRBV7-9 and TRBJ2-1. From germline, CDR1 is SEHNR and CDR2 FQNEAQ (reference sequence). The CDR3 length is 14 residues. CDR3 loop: CASSLVAVYNEQFF.

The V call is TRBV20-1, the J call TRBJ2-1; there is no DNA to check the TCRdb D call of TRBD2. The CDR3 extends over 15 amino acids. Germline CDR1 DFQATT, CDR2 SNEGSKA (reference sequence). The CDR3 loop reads CSARAEREGYNEQFF.